This record concerns one T cell receptor beta chain sequence. Antigen: not known. The same CDR3 is also encoded by other DNA sequences in this sample. This sample was included in a study of shared clonotypes between healthy human individuals. In the study overall: The plates for each donor numbered three CD4 naive, three CD4 memory, two CD8 naive and one CD8 memory.

TCRdb's table, derived via immunoSEQ multiplex PCR, lists solely in-frame clones and lacks some. The table lists nearly 2 million clones, less than 95% of them singletons. Germline assignment: CDR1 LGHNA and CDR2 YSLEER. The CDR3 has 15 residues. Trimming removed 0 bases at V and 2 bases at J, with 11 bases between. Study findings and constraints: Rarefaction showed that sequencing of sorted subsets was incomplete (despite large depth).

Terminally differentiated effector memory CD45RA+ cells were excluded by CCR7 positive selection of CD45RO-negative cells. All donors were healthy HIV-negative adults lacking recent acute infections or vaccinations. This chain uses TRBV4-3 with TRBJ2-7; D may match TRBD1 or TRBD2 (5 bases each). This TCR was recovered from a man younger than 35 in good health. Sequencing was carried out using naive CD8+ T cells sorted from blood. The CDR3 loop reads CASSQDRGAAYEQYF. In nucleotides, the CDR3 is TGCGCCAGCAGCCAAGATCGAGGGGCCGCCTACGAGCAGTACTTC.